This TCR beta chain was obtained from a study of blood T cell repertoires in COVID-19. The V and J ends lost 5 bases and 7 bases, in that order; junction bases with no gene match: 7. Germline values: CDR1 MNHEY, CDR2 SVGAGI. There are 15 residues in the CDR3. Measured with immunoSEQ multiplex PCR; TCRdb has only the in-frame clones, and not every one. Among 150,000 or so clones listed, around 87% were seen once. Sequenced input: peripheral blood. The sequence was obtained from a woman aged 70-85 years with COVID-19, enrolled during active disease. The chain combines TRBV6-5 with TRBJ1-6; 8 bases fit TRBD1. The CDR3 DNA reads TGTGCCAGCAGTCCGTTGGACAGGGCGAATTCACCCCTCCACTTT. Translating gives CASSPLDRANSPLHF.